This T cell receptor (beta chain) emerged from a study of OX40 agonist ivuxolimab in advanced cancers. Trimming stripped 3 bases from V and 4 bases from J, with 18 bases between. The germline gives CDR1 LGHNA, CDR2 YSLEER. The CDR3 sequence is 16 residues long. The repertoire was sequenced with immunoSEQ multiplex PCR; TCRdb's copy has only in-frame clones and lacks some. Altogether some 11,000 clones are present, about 74% being singletons, with the ten largest covering around 35%. This chain links TRBV4-3 with TRBJ2-5, with D tentatively TRBD2 (5 bases). The specimen comprised CD4+ or CD8+ T cells sorted from blood, sampled in a trial of the OX40 agonist ivuxolimab. The receptor's source is an adult with an advanced solid tumor such as melanoma, head and neck, liver or kidney cancer. CDR3 protein: CASSHDIFGIGETQYF. The CDR3, as DNA: TGCGCCAGCAGCCACGATATTTTCGGGATTGGAGAGACCCAGTACTTC.